The clone carrying this TCR beta chain was seen repeatedly, ten times or more. What it binds is not known. This sample stems from a study of prognosis after radiotherapy for stage I lung cancer. Study-wide findings and caveats: After stereotactic body radiation therapy, patients with later distant metastases showed lower Shannon entropy.

TCR beta CDR3 amplification from genomic DNA was performed by two-round multiplex PCR. Primers specific to each TRBV and TRBJ gene were used in first-round PCR. TCRdb recomputed calls from the multiplex PCR reads with MiXCR, one row per CDR3 protein. The repertoire holds under 50,000 distinct CDR3 sequences, with approximately 25% as singletons. Per germline, CDR1 MDHEN and CDR2 SYDVKM. Trimming removed 4 bases from V and 4 bases from J; junction bases left unmatched: 13. The CDR3 totals 16 residues. The sequence derives from a donor aged 50 or older with non-small cell lung cancer. Material: PBMCs, obtained before or after stereotactic body radiation therapy (not recorded which). V usage is TRBV28 and J usage is TRBJ2-7; 7 bases map to TRBD1. CDR3: CASSSGGSGRIYEQYF. The DNA for the CDR3 is TGTGCCAGCAGTTCAGGGGGATCGGGACGGATTTACGAGCAGTACTTC. The full variable domain, rest sourced from reference TRBV28 and TRBJ2-7, is DVKVTQSSRYLVKRTGEKVFLECVQDMDHENMFWYRQDPGLGLRLIYFSYDVKMKEKGDIPEGYSVSREKKERFSLILESASTNQTSMYLCASSSGGSGRIYEQYFGPGTRLTVT.